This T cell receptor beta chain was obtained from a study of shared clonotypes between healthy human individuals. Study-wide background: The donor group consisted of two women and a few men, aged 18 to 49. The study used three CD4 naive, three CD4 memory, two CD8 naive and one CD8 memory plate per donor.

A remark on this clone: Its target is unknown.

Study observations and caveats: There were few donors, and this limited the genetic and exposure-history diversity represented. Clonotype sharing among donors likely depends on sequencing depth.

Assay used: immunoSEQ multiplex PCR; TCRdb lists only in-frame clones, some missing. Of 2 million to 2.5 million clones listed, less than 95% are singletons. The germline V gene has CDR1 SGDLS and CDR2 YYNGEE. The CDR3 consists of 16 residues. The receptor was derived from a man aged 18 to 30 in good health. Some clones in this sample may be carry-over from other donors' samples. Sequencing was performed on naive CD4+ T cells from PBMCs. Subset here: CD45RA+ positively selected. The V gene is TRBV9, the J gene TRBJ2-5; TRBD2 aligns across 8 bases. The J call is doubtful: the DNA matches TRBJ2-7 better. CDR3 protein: CASSAGASGSAYEQYF. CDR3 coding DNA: TGTGCCAGCAGCGCAGGGGCGAGCGGGAGCGCCTACGAGCAGTACTTC.